The rows below give T cell receptor beta chains drawn from one sample of a study of identical twins. TCRdb called the 5' RACE reads again in MiXCR, with one record for every CDR3 protein. The repertoire holds a few hundred thousand distinct CDR3 sequences, with about 8.1% as singletons. The same sample was also studied in work on yellow fever vaccine responses in identical twins.

Sample: memory (CD45RO+) T cells sorted from blood. All receptors derive from a woman younger than 35 in good health. Both conserved end residues are part of each CDR3. The order of the fields is CDR3 protein, CDR3 DNA, D gene, clone size, V gene, J gene. A D gene is named only where the DNA matches it firmly. Size values are once, few and many counts, or a class for expanded clones, and some rows have none.

CDR3: CAGSQGRNTEAFF
DNA: TGTGCCGGCAGCCAAGGCCGGAACACTGAAGCTTTCTTT
D: -
size: -
V: TRBV14
J: TRBJ1-1

CDR3: CASSPTSGGTDTQYF
DNA: TGCGCCAGCAGCCCTACTAGCGGGGGCACAGATACGCAGTATTTT
D: TRBD2
size: -
V: TRBV5-1
J: TRBJ2-3

CDR3: CASSLRLGSNQPQHF
DNA: TGTGCCAGCAGTTTACGGTTAGGGAGCAATCAGCCCCAGCATTTT
D: -
size: many
V: TRBV12-3/TRBV12-4
J: TRBJ1-5

CDR3: CATSRASGGGQETQYF
DNA: TGTGCCACCAGCAGAGCTAGCGGGGGAGGACAAGAGACCCAGTACTTC
D: TRBD2
size: few
V: TRBV15
J: TRBJ2-5

CDR3: CASSLINTGELFF
DNA: TGTGCCAGCAGCTTAATTAACACCGGGGAGCTGTTTTTT
D: -
size: -
V: TRBV7-3
J: TRBJ2-2

CDR3: CAISDLSTDTQYF
DNA: TGTGCCATCTCGGACCTGAGCACAGATACGCAGTATTTT
D: -
size: many
V: TRBV10-3
J: TRBJ2-3

CDR3: CASSEVVRGRSDTQYF
DNA: TGTGCCAGCAGTGAAGTAGTGAGGGGGCGGTCAGATACGCAGTATTTT
D: TRBD1
size: many
V: TRBV6-1
J: TRBJ2-3

CDR3: CAIGEGGKTLEQYF
DNA: TGTGCCATCGGGGAGGGAGGGAAGACCCTCGAGCAGTACTTC
D: TRBD2
size: -
V: TRBV10-3
J: TRBJ2-7

CDR3: CSAQVVLRAVTDTQYF
DNA: TGCAGTGCCCAGGTGGTTCTGAGGGCAGTAACAGATACGCAGTATTTT
D: -
size: few
V: TRBV20-1
J: TRBJ2-3

CDR3: CASSPDPDRGGGELFF
DNA: TGTGCCAGCAGCCCCGATCCCGACAGGGGTGGCGGGGAGCTGTTTTTT
D: TRBD1
size: many
V: TRBV6-4
J: TRBJ2-2

CDR3: CASTRDSPNTGELFF
DNA: TGTGCCAGCACCAGGGACAGCCCGAACACCGGGGAGCTGTTTTTT
D: TRBD1
size: -
V: TRBV12-3/TRBV12-4
J: TRBJ2-2

CDR3: CASSLAGGPGDTQYF
DNA: TGTGCCAGCAGCTTGGCGGGAGGGCCCGGAGATACGCAGTATTTT
D: TRBD2
size: many
V: TRBV5-6
J: TRBJ2-3